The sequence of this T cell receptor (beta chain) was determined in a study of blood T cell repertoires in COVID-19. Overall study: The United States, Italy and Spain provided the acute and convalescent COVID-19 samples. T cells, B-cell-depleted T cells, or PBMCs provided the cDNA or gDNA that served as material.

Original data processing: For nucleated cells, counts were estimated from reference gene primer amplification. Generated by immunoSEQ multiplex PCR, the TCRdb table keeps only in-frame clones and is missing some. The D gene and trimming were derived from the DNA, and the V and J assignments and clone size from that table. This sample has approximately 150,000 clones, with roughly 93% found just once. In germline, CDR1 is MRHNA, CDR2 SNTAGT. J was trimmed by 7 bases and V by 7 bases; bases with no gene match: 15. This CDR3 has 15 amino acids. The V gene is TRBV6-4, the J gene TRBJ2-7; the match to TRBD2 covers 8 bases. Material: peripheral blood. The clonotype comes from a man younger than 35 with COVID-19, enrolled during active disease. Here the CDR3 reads CASTLGLAHTLEQYF. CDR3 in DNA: TGTGCCAGCACCCTCGGACTAGCCCATACCCTGGAGCAGTACTTC.